This TCR beta chain was recorded in a study of T-cell memory formation after mild COVID-19. Study-level information: Clustering of TCRs was largely donor specific.

Germline CDR1 DFQATT, CDR2 SNEGSKA (reference sequence). This CDR3 contains 16 residues. V was trimmed by 1 base and J by 0 bases, leaving 15 bases between them. TCRdb reanalysed the 5' RACE reads using MiXCR and keeps one entry per CDR3 protein. The table includes 350,000 to 400,000 distinct CDR3 sequences, approximately 15% detected once. Findings and caveats of the study: Later expanders leaned toward CD4+, whereas clones contracting from day 15 to 85 were balanced CD4/CD8. SARS-CoV-2 specificity was not confirmed for second-wave clones peaking on day 37.

This clonotype was observed a handful of times. Its antigen is still unknown. The chain is built from TRBV20-1 and TRBJ2-5; D not resolved. The clonotype comes from a man aged 18 to 29 who had mild COVID-19 (a few samples of this study predate the infection). Cell type and time point are not known. Sequenced sample: PBMCs or a T cell subset sorted from them (not recorded which). The CDR3 loop is CSARVRPSWYQETQYF. The DNA of the CDR3 is TGCAGTGCTAGAGTTCGCCCTAGTTGGTACCAAGAGACCCAGTACTTC.